The 26 T cell receptor beta chains reported below all come from one sample, sequenced in a study of shared clonotypes between healthy human individuals. TCRdb keeps only in-frame clones here, not all; method: immunoSEQ multiplex PCR. The sample has over a million clones, approximately 80% seen once. Sample: memory CD4+ T cells from PBMCs. Noted subset: CD45RA-negative fraction. The receptors here all came from a young man in good health. Some clones in this sample may be carry-over from other donors' samples.

The rearrangement uses TRBV27 and TRBJ1-2, with D perhaps matching TRBD1 (6 bases). V was clipped by 5 bases and J by 2 bases, with 12 bases between them. The germline CDR1 and CDR2 sequences are MNHEY and SMNVEV (reference sequence). The length of the CDR3 is 14 residues. CDR3 bases: TGTGCCAGCAGTGTAGGCCAGGGGAACTATGGCTACACCTTC. This translates into CASSVGQGNYGYTF.

The rearrangement links TRBV4-2 to TRBJ2-7, with no clear D. Trimming removed 0 bases from V and 0 bases from J, with 12 bases in between. Germline V CDR1 and CDR2: LGHNA, YNFKEQ. This CDR3 comprises 16 residues. The CDR3 protein is CASSQDIGRSSYEQYF. Written as DNA, the CDR3 is TGTGCCAGCAGCCAAGATATAGGCCGGAGCTCCTACGAGCAGTACTTC.

This clone was detected only a few times. V gene TRBV4-2 combines with J gene TRBJ1-1, with D maybe TRBD1 (5 bases). V shed 0 bases and J shed 5 bases, with 13 bases lying between them. Per the germline V gene, CDR1 is LGHNA and CDR2 is YNFKEQ. CDR3 length: 15 residues. Here the CDR3 reads CASSQEARARTEAFF. For the CDR3, the DNA is TGTGCCAGCAGCCAAGAAGCCAGGGCCAGGACTGAAGCTTTCTTT.

The chain recombines TRBV4-2 with TRBJ2-7, with 9 bases lining up with TRBD2. The length of the CDR3 is 15 residues. V lost 2 bases and J lost 2; bases outside the gene matches: 4. Germline CDR1 reads LGHNA; CDR2 reads YNFKEQ. The CDR3 is CASSQLLAGPYEQYF. In nucleotides, the CDR3 is TGTGCCAGCAGCCAATTACTAGCGGGCCCCTACGAGCAGTACTTC.

The chain recombines TRBV7-9 with TRBJ2-1; possible D gene TRBD2, 5 bases. This CDR3 spans 12 amino acids. V lost 6 bases and J 7 bases, leaving 10 bases between the germline ends. From germline, CDR1 is SEHNR and CDR2 FQNEAQ (reference sequence). Here the CDR3 DNA reads TGTGCCAGCAGACTCGGGAATAATGAGCAGTTCTTC. It encodes CASRLGNNEQFF.

The chain couples TRBV28 to TRBJ2-7; 7 nucleotides agree with TRBD1. With V trimmed by 3 bases and J by 13 bases, 12 bases remained unmatched. CDR3 length: 13 residues. The germline CDR1 and CDR2 sequences are MDHEN and SYDVKM. CDR3 amino acids: CASSLDGTALSYF. Written as DNA, the CDR3 is TGTGCCAGCAGTTTGGACGGGACAGCCTTGAGCTACTTC.

This chain links TRBV18 with TRBJ2-4; the D call may be TRBD1 or TRBD2 (5 bases each). Germline CDR1 KGHSH, CDR2 LQKENI. This CDR3 region has 15 residues. V was shortened by 2 bases and J by 9 bases, with 17 bases between the two germline ends. The DNA of the CDR3 is TGTGCCAGCTCACCAGAGGGACGGGCAAGGGGCATTCAGTACTTC. As protein: CASSPEGRARGIQYF.

In the case of this clone: Other DNA sequences in this sample translate to the same CDR3. This chain connects TRBV28 to TRBJ1-2; 8 nucleotides agree with TRBD1. This CDR3 region has 14 residues. Trimming cost V 5 bases and J 4 bases; bases outside gene matches: 6. Germline CDR1 is MDHEN and CDR2 is SYDVKM. The CDR3 DNA follows: TGTGCCAGCAGTGGCCCCGGACAGGGCTATGGCTACACCTTC. Its protein is CASSGPGQGYGYTF.

The V call is TRBV10-1, the J call TRBJ1-1, with TRBD1 matching over 7 bases. The V gene end was trimmed by 0 bases and the J gene end by 3 bases; junction bases not matched to a gene: 1. Germline V CDR1 and CDR2: WNHNN, SYGVQD (reference sequence). The CDR3 loop spans 14 amino acids. As DNA, the CDR3 is TGCGCCAGCAGTGAGTCAAGGGGGCACACTGAAGCTTTCTTT. The encoded protein is CASSESRGHTEAFF.

The chain couples TRBV11-2 to TRBJ1-1; D is perhaps TRBD1 (5 bases). The V gene's germline CDR1 is SGHAT and CDR2 FQNNGV. With 5 bases removed from V and 0 bases from J, the gap between germline ends came to 19 bases. The length of the CDR3 is 17 residues. The CDR3 DNA is TGTGCCAGCAGCCTAGGACACGGTGCTCGTCTGAACACTGAAGCTTTCTTT. It yields the protein CASSLGHGARLNTEAFF.

DNA for the CDR3: TGTGCCAGCAGCTTAATATCCGGGGGTGATTCACCCCTCCACTTT. Translation gives CASSLISGGDSPLHF. The chain carries TRBV7-3 and TRBJ1-6; D is possibly TRBD1 (5 bases). Germline CDR1 and CDR2: SGHTA and FQGTGA. The V and J ends lost 1 base and 8 bases respectively, with 12 bases between them. The length of the CDR3 is 15 residues. Filled out from reference TRBV7-3 and TRBJ1-6, the complete variable domain reads GAGVSQTPSNKVTEKGKYVELRCDPISGHTALYWYRQSLGQGPEFLIYFQGTGAADDSGLPNDRFFAVRPEGSVSTLKIQRTERGDSAVYLCASSLISGGDSPLHFGNGTRLTVT.

V usage is TRBV5-1 and J usage is TRBJ1-3, with a weak D call TRBD1 (6 bases). The ends were cut back, 1 base at V and 4 bases at J, with 9 bases in the middle. Germline CDR1 and CDR2: SGHRS and YFSETQ. CDR3 length: 14 residues. The CDR3: CASSLYTGGNTIYF. The CDR3 DNA is TGCGCCAGCAGCTTGTATACAGGGGGAAACACCATATATTTT. The full variable domain, rest sourced from reference TRBV5-1 and TRBJ1-3, is KAGVTQTPRYLIKTRGQQVTLSCSPISGHRSVSWYQQTPGQGLQFLFEYFSETQRNKGNFPGRFSGRQFSNSRSEMNVSTLELGDSALYLCASSLYTGGNTIYFGEGSWLTVV.

V usage is TRBV7-8 and J usage is TRBJ2-1; tentative D call: TRBD2 (6 bases). This CDR3 region has 17 residues. Between the trimmed V and J ends, which lost 2 bases and 0 bases, there was a span of 14 bases. The V gene's germline CDR1 is SGHVS and CDR2 FQNEAQ. CDR3 protein: CASSLLLAGSSYNEQFF. As DNA, the CDR3 is TGTGCCAGCAGCTTATTACTAGCTGGTAGCTCCTACAATGAGCAGTTCTTC.

The CDR3 here is CASSDAGAWAEAFF. The CDR3 region has the DNA TGTGCCAGCAGTGACGCGGGGGCGTGGGCTGAAGCTTTCTTT. This chain links TRBV25-1 with TRBJ1-1, with D perhaps TRBD1 (6 bases). With 3 bases removed from V and 6 bases from J, the gap between germline ends came to 14 bases. The length of the CDR3 is 14 residues. Germline CDR1 reads MGHDK; CDR2 reads SYGVNS.

The genes are TRBV30 and TRBJ2-6; D gene ambiguous. V was cut by 1 base and J by 0 bases, with 4 bases left in between. The CDR3 spans 14 residues. Germline V gene data show CDR1 as GTSNPN and CDR2 as SVGIG (reference sequence). CDR3 DNA: TGTGCCTGGAGTGCCTCCTCTGGGGCCAACGTCCTGACTTTC. Its translation: CAWSASSGANVLTF.

This chain joins TRBV10-2 and TRBJ2-7, with 8 positions matching TRBD2. The CDR3 length is 14 residues. V lost 4 bases, J lost 7 bases, and 9 bases stayed unmatched. Germline values: CDR1 WSHSY, CDR2 SAAADI. CDR3 DNA sequence: TGCGCCAGCAGTGCCCTAGCGGGTTCGAATGAGCAGTACTTC. As protein: CASSALAGSNEQYF.

This chain links TRBV28 with TRBJ2-7; TRBD1 or TRBD2 may be the D gene (6 bases each). Germline V gene sequence: CDR1 MDHEN, CDR2 SYDVKM. The length of the CDR3 is 14 residues. The ends were cut back, 4 bases at V and 2 bases at J, with 12 bases in the middle. CDR3 protein: CASSSRGGTYEQYF. DNA for the CDR3: TGTGCCAGCAGTTCCAGGGGAGGAACCTACGAGCAGTACTTC.

J is TRBJ1-4 and V is TRBV2; D is uncertain. Germline lookup yields CDR1 SNHLY and CDR2 FYNNEI. This CDR3 contains 13 residues. The V end lost 7 bases, the J end lost 8 bases, and 14 bases lay between the germline ends. CDR3 in amino acids: CASTPDGNEKLFF. The CDR3 nucleotides read TGTGCCAGCACCCCTGACGGGAACGAAAAACTGTTTTTT.

The chain has TRBV14 and TRBJ2-1, with 12 bases that match TRBD2. V lost 1 base, J lost 8 bases, and 9 bases stayed unmatched. Germline assignment: CDR1 SGHDN and CDR2 FVKESK. This CDR3 region has 17 residues. The CDR3 DNA is TGTGCCAGCAGCCAAGTTCCTAGCGGGAGGGCCTTGTATGAGCAGTTCTTC. This codes for CASSQVPSGRALYEQFF.

In nucleotides, the CDR3 is TGTGCCAGCAGCCCAGGCTGGATCCAAGATGAGCAGTTCTTC. It encodes CASSPGWIQDEQFF. V usage is TRBV11-2 and J usage is TRBJ2-1, with D unclear. V was pared by 5 bases and J by 8 bases, with 16 bases between. There are 14 residues in the CDR3. The V gene's germline CDR1 is SGHAT and CDR2 FQNNGV.

The chain combines TRBV28 with TRBJ1-4; D is unresolved. The germline gives CDR1 MDHEN, CDR2 SYDVKM. This CDR3 is built from 12 residues. V dropped 8 bases and J dropped 5 bases, with 9 bases sitting between them. The CDR3 DNA follows: TGTGCCAGCGGCGGGCCCAATGAAAAACTGTTTTTT. It codes for CASGGPNEKLFF.

The chain couples TRBV2 to TRBJ2-5; 8 bases match TRBD1. CDR1 SNHLY and CDR2 FYNNEI come from the germline V gene. There are 15 residues in the CDR3. V shed 7 bases and J 2 bases; nucleotides not matched to a gene: 9. CDR3 residues: CASIYQGQEQETQYF. The CDR3 nucleotides are TGTGCCAGCATTTATCAGGGACAGGAACAAGAGACCCAGTACTTC.

This clone was seen a few times. The chain carries TRBV25-1 and TRBJ2-7; TRBD1 agrees at 8 bases. The CDR3 is 14 residues long. Trimming cost V 4 bases and J 2 bases; bases outside gene matches: 4. Germline lookup yields CDR1 MGHDK and CDR2 SYGVNS. The CDR3 region is CASSATGGAYEQYF. The CDR3 nucleotides are TGTGCCAGCAGTGCAACAGGGGGTGCCTACGAGCAGTACTTC.

This rearrangement joins TRBV28 to TRBJ2-7; 10 bases agree with TRBD2. CDR3 length equals 15 residues. Germline CDR1 is MDHEN and CDR2 is SYDVKM. Germline trimming cut 7 bases from V and 4 bases from J; bases unmatched to any gene: 10. DNA for the CDR3: TGTGCCAGCACCGACGCTCTAGCGGGAGTGTACGAGCAGTACTTC. Translated, it gives CASTDALAGVYEQYF. Full variable domain (remainder filled in from reference TRBV28 and TRBJ2-7): DVKVTQSSRYLVKRTGEKVFLECVQDMDHENMFWYRQDPGLGLRLIYFSYDVKMKEKGDIPEGYSVSREKKERFSLILESASTNQTSMYLCASTDALAGVYEQYFGPGTRLTVT.

The chain is built from TRBV6-5 and TRBJ2-3; D is unresolved. The CDR3 consists of 11 residues. Between the trimmed V and J ends, which lost 2 bases and 6 bases, there was a span of 3 bases. Germline CDR1 is MNHEY and CDR2 is SVGAGI. CDR3 protein: CASSYIDTQYF. CDR3 nucleotides: TGTGCCAGCAGTTACATCGATACGCAGTATTTT.

This clone was picked up a small number of times. CDR3 in amino acids: CASSFPDQSYNEQFF. The CDR3 DNA is TGTGCCAGCAGTTTCCCGGACCAAAGTTATAATGAGCAGTTCTTC. V usage is TRBV28 and J usage is TRBJ2-1; D is unresolved. V was trimmed by 3 bases and J by 7 bases, leaving 16 bases between them. Per germline, CDR1 MDHEN and CDR2 SYDVKM. The length of the CDR3 is 15 residues.